This T cell receptor beta chain was sequenced for a study of identical twins. The J segment lost 7 bases and the V segment lost 0 bases, leaving 10 bases of the junction unmatched. Per the germline V gene, CDR1 is SGDLS and CDR2 is YYNGEE. CDR3 size: 16 residues. The study, taken as a whole, reports: Weaker excess sharing between twins was seen in beta out-of-frame sequences.

Unique molecular identifiers were in the cDNA, with template-switch universal primer binding. TCRdb itself ran the 5' RACE reads through MiXCR, one entry per CDR3 protein. The data contain 1.5 million or so distinct CDR3 sequences, about 31% of them singletons. Remarks on this clonotype: Its cognate antigen is unknown.

The genes are TRBV9 and TRBJ2-7; the match to TRBD2 covers 10 bases. The source material was cord blood. The TCR comes from a newborn girl in good health. CDR3 sequence reads: CASSVGSGRWGNEQYF. In DNA, the CDR3 is TGTGCCAGCAGCGTAGGTAGCGGGAGGTGGGGAAATGAGCAGTACTTC.